Presented here are 20 T cell receptor beta chains from one specimen sequenced in a study of cytomegalovirus exposure and HLA in healthy donors. The PCR employed 60 Vbeta primers together with 13 Jbeta primers. Generated by immunoSEQ multiplex PCR, the TCRdb table keeps only in-frame clones and is missing some. Of roughly 200,000 clones in the sample, just over 75% were seen once. Sequenced sample: PBMCs. These receptors all come from a woman aged 60-75 years in good health and CMV-seropositive.

This clone came up a few times. V is TRBV11-2 and J is TRBJ2-2; D is ambiguous. The ends were cut back, 5 bases at V and 6 bases at J, with 4 bases in the middle. This CDR3 is 11 amino acids long. The germline CDR1 and CDR2 sequences are SGHAT and FQNNGV. The CDR3 loop reads CASSIAGELFF. The CDR3 coding sequence is TGTGCCAGCAGCATCGCCGGGGAGCTGTTTTTT.

This clone was observed a handful of times. CDR3 in amino acids: CARRGTSGRNEQFF. Here the CDR3 DNA reads TGTGCCAGAAGGGGGACTAGCGGGAGAAATGAGCAGTTCTTC. The chain recombines TRBV2 with TRBJ2-1; 14 bases map to TRBD2. The V gene end was trimmed by 9 bases and the J gene end by 7 bases; junction bases not matched to a gene: 5. Germline CDR1 reads SNHLY; CDR2 reads FYNNEI. The length of the CDR3 is 14 residues. Full variable domain (remainder filled in from reference TRBV2 and TRBJ2-1): EPEVTQTPSHQVTQMGQEVILRCVPISNHLYFYWYRQILGQKVEFLVSFYNNEISEKSEIFDDQFSVERPDGSNFTLKIRSTKLEDSAMYFCARRGTSGRNEQFFGPGTRLTVL.

This clone was observed a few times. CDR3 region: CASSRTGSEAFF. The DNA for the CDR3 is TGTGCCAGCAGCCGGACAGGGTCTGAAGCTTTCTTT. The V call is TRBV5-8, the J call TRBJ1-1; TRBD1 agrees at 8 bases. The CDR3 extends over 12 amino acids. The germline V gene has CDR1 SGHTS and CDR2 YDEGEE. V lost 4 bases and J lost 6; bases outside the gene matches: 2. The entire variable domain, with the rest obtained from reference TRBV5-8 and TRBJ1-1, is as follows: EAGVTQSPTHLIKTRGQQATLRCSPISGHTSVYWYQQALGLGLQFLLWYDEGEERNRGNFPPRFSGRQFPNYSSELNVNALELEDSALYLCASSRTGSEAFFGQGTRLTVV.

This clone was picked up a small number of times. The genes are TRBV6-5 and TRBJ1-5, with a tentative D call TRBD1 (5 bases). CDR1 is MNHEY and CDR2 is SVGAGI in the germline V gene. The length of the CDR3 is 15 residues. V was trimmed by 6 bases and J by 4 bases, leaving 16 bases between them. CDR3 amino acids: CASRGRWGGNQPQHF. The CDR3 DNA follows: TGTGCCAGCAGGGGCCGATGGGGGGGTAATCAGCCCCAGCATTTT.

The chain uses TRBV19 and TRBJ1-1; 8 positions agree with TRBD1. Germline V gene data show CDR1 as LNHDA and CDR2 as SQIVND (reference sequence). The CDR3 is made up of 14 amino acids. Trimming removed 4 bases from V and 0 bases from J; junction bases left unmatched: 1. CDR3 DNA sequence: TGTGCCAGTAGTAGACAGGGGTTGAACACTGAAGCTTTCTTT. This gives the protein CASSRQGLNTEAFF.

The chain joins TRBV4-3 to TRBJ1-3; D is unclear. The germline CDR1 and CDR2 sequences are LGHNA and YSLEER. Trimming left V 1 base short and J 2 bases short, with 12 bases between. This CDR3 region has 16 residues. Here the CDR3 reads CASSQGAGSAGNTIYF. CDR3 DNA: TGCGCCAGCAGCCAAGGGGCGGGATCTGCTGGAAACACCATATATTTT.

In its sample, this clone was seen a few times. The chain joins TRBV7-9 to TRBJ1-2; TRBD1 matches at 10 bases. The CDR3 is made up of 17 amino acids. Per germline, CDR1 SEHNR and CDR2 FQNEAQ (reference sequence). The ends lost 1 base at V and 5 bases at J; junction bases unmatched: 10. The CDR3 loop is CASSLVGVGTGVYGYTF. The CDR3 DNA is TGTGCCAGCAGCTTAGTGGGCGTCGGGACAGGGGTGTATGGCTACACCTTC.

The rearrangement links TRBV18 to TRBJ1-1; D is undetermined. Germline lookup yields CDR1 KGHSH and CDR2 LQKENI. The length of the CDR3 is 14 residues. The ends were cut back, 3 bases at V and 1 base at J, with 9 bases in the middle. CDR3 in DNA: TGTGCCAGCTCACCTGACGCAGGGAACACTGAAGCTTTCTTT. It specifies CASSPDAGNTEAFF.

The V and J genes are TRBV5-4 and TRBJ1-1, with D perhaps matching TRBD1 (5 bases). The CDR3 extends over 15 amino acids. V lost 1 base and J lost 4, with 14 bases in between. Germline loops: CDR1 SGHNT, CDR2 YYREEE (reference sequence). CDR3 DNA sequence: TGTGCCAGCAGCTTGTTTAATCAGGGAACCACTGAAGCTTTCTTT. It encodes CASSLFNQGTTEAFF.

The chain uses TRBV5-1 and TRBJ2-1; maybe TRBD2 (6 bases). The CDR3 covers 15 residues. Per germline, CDR1 SGHRS and CDR2 YFSETQ. The V and J ends lost 2 bases and 0 bases respectively, with 9 bases between them. CDR3 sequence: CASSFSGSSYNEQFF. The DNA for the CDR3 is TGCGCCAGCAGCTTTAGCGGCAGCTCCTACAATGAGCAGTTCTTC.

The rearrangement uses TRBV7-2 and TRBJ2-7; a weak D match, TRBD2 (6 bases). V was trimmed by 1 base and J by 5 bases, leaving 15 bases between them. This CDR3 comprises 15 residues. Germline lookup yields CDR1 SGHTA and CDR2 FQGNSA. This CDR3 reads CASSLVGGASNEQYF. The CDR3 coding sequence is TGTGCCAGCAGCTTAGTTGGCGGGGCAAGCAACGAGCAGTACTTC.

On this clone itself: A junction end diverges from the germline sequence, so it may reflect a read error. The V and J genes are TRBV6-6 and TRBJ1-1; maybe TRBD1 (5 bases). The length of the CDR3 is 16 residues. Per the germline V gene, CDR1 is MNHNY and CDR2 is SVGAGI (reference sequence). CDR3 sequence (DNA): TGTGCCAGCAGTTACTCGTTGGGGCTCATGAAGACTGAAGCTTTCTTT. Translation gives CASSYSLGLMKTEAFF.

This clone was detected only once. The genes are TRBV5-1 and TRBJ2-1, with D perhaps matching TRBD2 (6 bases). V gave up 3 bases and J gave up 0 bases, with 13 bases separating them. The CDR3 is made up of 16 amino acids. In germline, CDR1 is SGHRS, CDR2 YFSETQ. The CDR3 region is CASSSGRGSSYNEQFF. Here the CDR3 DNA reads TGCGCCAGCAGCTCGGGACGGGGGAGCTCCTACAATGAGCAGTTCTTC.

V usage is TRBV6-5 and J usage is TRBJ2-7; possibly TRBD1 for D (6 bases). Looked up from germline, CDR1 is MNHEY and CDR2 is SVGAGI. Trimming removed 6 bases from V and 7 bases from J, with 13 bases in between. The CDR3 sequence is 12 residues long. The CDR3: CASRRGWGEQYF. CDR3 DNA: TGTGCCAGCAGAAGGGGGTGGGGGGAGCAGTACTTC.

The chain employs TRBV18 and TRBJ2-7; 7 nucleotides agree with TRBD2. Looked up from germline, CDR1 is KGHSH and CDR2 is LQKENI. Germline trimming cut 8 bases from V and 4 bases from J; bases unmatched to any gene: 11. CDR3 length: 14 amino acids. The CDR3 sequence is CASHSGGYQYEQYF. The DNA of the CDR3 is TGTGCCAGCCATTCCGGGGGGTATCAGTACGAGCAGTACTTC.

The chain combines TRBV9 with TRBJ2-7, with TRBD1 matching 7 bases. Losses at the gene ends were 0 bases for V and 0 bases for J; bases not matched to a gene: 6. This CDR3 spans 16 amino acids. CDR1 is SGDLS and CDR2 is YYNGEE in the germline V gene. This chain's CDR3 is CASSVEGGLSSYEQYF. CDR3 nucleotides: TGTGCCAGCAGCGTAGAAGGGGGCTTAAGCTCCTACGAGCAGTACTTC.

The rearrangement joins TRBV7-8 to TRBJ2-5; no clear D. This CDR3 has 14 residues. Germline V gene sequence: CDR1 SGHVS, CDR2 FQNEAQ. V was clipped by 1 base and J by 3 bases, with 9 bases between them. The CDR3 region has the DNA TGTGCCAGCAGCTTAGTGGGCAAAAAAGAGACCCAGTACTTC. It codes for CASSLVGKKETQYF.

This chain joins TRBV27 and TRBJ2-7; 15 nucleotides match TRBD2. With 4 bases clipped from V and 3 bases from J, the junction kept 4 bases outside the gene matches. This CDR3 contains 16 residues. CDR1 and CDR2 from the germline V gene are MNHEY and SMNVEV (reference sequence). The CDR3 protein is CASSWTSGRADYEQYF. The CDR3 coding sequence is TGTGCCAGCAGTTGGACTAGCGGGAGGGCTGACTACGAGCAGTACTTC.

This clone was observed a few times. The junction and the germline gene differ at one end; a read error may be behind it. The chain is built from TRBV2 and TRBJ1-6; possibly TRBD1 for D (6 bases). This CDR3 is 15 amino acids long. Germline CDR1 SNHLY, CDR2 FYNNEI. The CDR3 loop reads CASSEGGRRGSPLHF. Written as DNA, the CDR3 is TGTGCCAGCAGCGAAGGGGGGAGGCGGGGATCACCCCTCCACTTT.

The chain is built from TRBV27 and TRBJ1-5, with 8 positions matching TRBD1. Germline assignment: CDR1 MNHEY and CDR2 SMNVEV (reference sequence). V shed 4 bases, J shed 1 base, and the junction held 9 bases outside the gene matches. The CDR3 totals 17 residues. Here the CDR3 reads CASSSGTGRGSNQPQHF. The DNA of the CDR3 is TGTGCCAGCAGTTCGGGGACAGGCCGGGGGAGCAATCAGCCCCAGCATTTT.